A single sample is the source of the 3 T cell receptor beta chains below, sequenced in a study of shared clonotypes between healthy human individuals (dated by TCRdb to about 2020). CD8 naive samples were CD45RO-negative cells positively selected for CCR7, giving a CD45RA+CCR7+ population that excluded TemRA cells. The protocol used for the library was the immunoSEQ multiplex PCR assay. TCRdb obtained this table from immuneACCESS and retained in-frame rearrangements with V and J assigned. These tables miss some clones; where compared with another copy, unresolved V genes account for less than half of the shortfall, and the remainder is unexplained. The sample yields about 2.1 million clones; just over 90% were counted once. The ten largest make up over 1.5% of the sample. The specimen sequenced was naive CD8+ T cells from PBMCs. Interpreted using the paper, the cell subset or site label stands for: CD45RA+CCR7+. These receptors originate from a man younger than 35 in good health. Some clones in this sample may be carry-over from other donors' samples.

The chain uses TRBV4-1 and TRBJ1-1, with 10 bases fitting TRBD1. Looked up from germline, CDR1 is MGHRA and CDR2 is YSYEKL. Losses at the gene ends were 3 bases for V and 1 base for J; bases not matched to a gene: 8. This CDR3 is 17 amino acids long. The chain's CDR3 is CASSQAGTGAPNTEAFF. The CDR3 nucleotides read TGCGCCAGCAGCCAGGCCGGGACAGGGGCTCCGAACACTGAAGCTTTCTTT.

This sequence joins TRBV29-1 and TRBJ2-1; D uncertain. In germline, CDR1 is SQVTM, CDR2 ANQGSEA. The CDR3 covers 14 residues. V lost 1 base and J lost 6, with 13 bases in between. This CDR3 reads CSVEGRLSSNEQFF. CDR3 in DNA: TGCAGCGTTGAAGGCAGGTTGAGTTCCAATGAGCAGTTCTTC.

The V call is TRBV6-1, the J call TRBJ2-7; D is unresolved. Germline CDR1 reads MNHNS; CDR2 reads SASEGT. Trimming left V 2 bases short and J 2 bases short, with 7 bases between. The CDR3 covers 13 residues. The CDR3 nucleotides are TGTGCCAGCAGTGAATCAGAGGCCTACGAGCAGTACTTC. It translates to CASSESEAYEQYF.